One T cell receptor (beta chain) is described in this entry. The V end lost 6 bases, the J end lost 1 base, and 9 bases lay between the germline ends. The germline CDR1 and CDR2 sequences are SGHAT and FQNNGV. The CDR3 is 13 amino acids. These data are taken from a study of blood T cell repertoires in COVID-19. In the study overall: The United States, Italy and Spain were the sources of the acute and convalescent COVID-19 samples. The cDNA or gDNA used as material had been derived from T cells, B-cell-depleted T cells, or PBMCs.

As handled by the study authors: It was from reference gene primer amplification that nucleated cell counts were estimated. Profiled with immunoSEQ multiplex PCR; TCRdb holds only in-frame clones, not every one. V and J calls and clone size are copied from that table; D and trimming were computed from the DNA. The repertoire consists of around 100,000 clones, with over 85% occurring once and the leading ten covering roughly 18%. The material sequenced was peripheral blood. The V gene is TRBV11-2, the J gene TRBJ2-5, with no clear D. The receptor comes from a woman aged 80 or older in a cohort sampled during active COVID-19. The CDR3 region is CASSFGIQETQYF. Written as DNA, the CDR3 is TGTGCCAGCAGTTTCGGTATCCAAGAGACCCAGTACTTC.